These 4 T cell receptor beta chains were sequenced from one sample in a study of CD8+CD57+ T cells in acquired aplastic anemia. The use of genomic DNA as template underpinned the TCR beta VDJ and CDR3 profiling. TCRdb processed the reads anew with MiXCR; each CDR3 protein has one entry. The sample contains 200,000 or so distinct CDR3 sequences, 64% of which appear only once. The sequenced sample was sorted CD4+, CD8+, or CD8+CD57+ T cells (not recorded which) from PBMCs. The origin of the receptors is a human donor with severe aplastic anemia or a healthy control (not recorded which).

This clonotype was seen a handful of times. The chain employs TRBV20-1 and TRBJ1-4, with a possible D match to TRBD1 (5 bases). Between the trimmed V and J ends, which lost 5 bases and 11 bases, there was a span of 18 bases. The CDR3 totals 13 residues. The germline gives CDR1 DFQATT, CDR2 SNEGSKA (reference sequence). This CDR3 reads CSASSNFRDKLFF. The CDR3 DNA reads TGCAGTGCTTCATCAAATTTCCGGGACAAACTGTTTTTT.

This chain's CDR3 is CASSERLRNTEAFF. For the CDR3, the DNA is TGTGCCAGCAGTGAAAGGCTGAGGAACACTGAAGCTTTCTTT. This chain connects TRBV2 to TRBJ1-1; D is undetermined. There are 14 residues in the CDR3. The germline CDR1 and CDR2 sequences are SNHLY and FYNNEI. Trimming shortened V by 2 bases and J by 1 base, and 8 bases separated the two germline ends.

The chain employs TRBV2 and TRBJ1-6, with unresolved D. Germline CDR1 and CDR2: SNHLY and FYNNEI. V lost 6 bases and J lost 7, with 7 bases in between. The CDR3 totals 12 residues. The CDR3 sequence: CASSSTNSPLHF. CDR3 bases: TGTGCCAGCAGCAGTACAAATTCACCCCTCCACTTT. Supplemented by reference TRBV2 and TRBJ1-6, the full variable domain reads EPEVTQTPSHQVTQMGQEVILRCVPISNHLYFYWYRQILGQKVEFLVSFYNNEISEKSEIFDDQFSVERPDGSNFTLKIRSTKLEDSAMYFCASSSTNSPLHFGNGTRLTVT.

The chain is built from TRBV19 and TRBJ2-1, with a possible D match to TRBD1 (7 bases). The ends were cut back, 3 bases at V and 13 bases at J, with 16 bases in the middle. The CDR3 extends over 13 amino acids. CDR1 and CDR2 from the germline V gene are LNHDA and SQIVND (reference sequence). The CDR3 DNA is TGTGCCAGTAGTATTCGTCAGGGGGGCGAACAGTTCTTC. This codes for CASSIRQGGEQFF. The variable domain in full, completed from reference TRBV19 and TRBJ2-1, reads DGGITQSPKYLFRKEGQNVTLSCEQNLNHDAMYWYRQDPGQGLRLIYYSQIVNDFQKGDIAEGYSVSREKKESFPLTVTSAQKNPTAFYLCASSIRQGGEQFFGPGTRLTVL.